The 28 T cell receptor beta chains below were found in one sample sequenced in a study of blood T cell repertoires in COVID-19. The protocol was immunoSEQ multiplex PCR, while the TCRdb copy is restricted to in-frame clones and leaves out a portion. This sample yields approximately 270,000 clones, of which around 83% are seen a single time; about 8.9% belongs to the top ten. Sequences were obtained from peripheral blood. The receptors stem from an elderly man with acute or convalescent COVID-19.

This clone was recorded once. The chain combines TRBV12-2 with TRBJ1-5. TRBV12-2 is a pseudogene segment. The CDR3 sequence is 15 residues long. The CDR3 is CASRPEGGDNQPQHF. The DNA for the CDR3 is TGTGCAAGTCGCCCCGAGGGAGGGGACAATCAGCCCCAGCATTTT.

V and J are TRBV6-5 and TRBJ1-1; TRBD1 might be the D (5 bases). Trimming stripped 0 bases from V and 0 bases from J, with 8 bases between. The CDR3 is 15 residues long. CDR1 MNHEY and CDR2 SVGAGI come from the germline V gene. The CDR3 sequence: CASSYSGGVNTEAFF. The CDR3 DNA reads TGTGCCAGCAGTTACTCGGGGGGTGTGAACACTGAAGCTTTCTTT.

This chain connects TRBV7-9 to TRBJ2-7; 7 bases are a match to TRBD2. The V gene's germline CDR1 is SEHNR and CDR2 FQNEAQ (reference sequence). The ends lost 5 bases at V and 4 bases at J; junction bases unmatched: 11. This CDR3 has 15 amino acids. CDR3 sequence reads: CASSRAGRRWYEQYF. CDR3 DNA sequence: TGTGCCAGCAGCCGGGCCGGGAGGCGATGGTACGAGCAGTACTTC. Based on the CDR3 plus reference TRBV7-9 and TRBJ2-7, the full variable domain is DTGVSQNPRHKITKRGQNVTFRCDPISEHNRLYWYRQTLGQGPEFLTYFQNEAQLEKSRLLSDRFSAERPKGSFSTLEIQRTEQGDSAMYLCASSRAGRRWYEQYFGPGTRLTVT.

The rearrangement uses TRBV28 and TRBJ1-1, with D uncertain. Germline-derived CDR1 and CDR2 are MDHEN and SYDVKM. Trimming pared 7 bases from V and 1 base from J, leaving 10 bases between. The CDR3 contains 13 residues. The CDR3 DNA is TGTGCCAGCACCCTCCCCAGGAACACTGAAGCTTTCTTT. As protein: CASTLPRNTEAFF.

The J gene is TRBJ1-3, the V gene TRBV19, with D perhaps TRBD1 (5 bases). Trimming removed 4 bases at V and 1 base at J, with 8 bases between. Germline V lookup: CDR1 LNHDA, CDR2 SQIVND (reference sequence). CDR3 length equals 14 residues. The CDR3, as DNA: TGTGCCAGTAGTACGGGACTTTCTGGAAACACCATATATTTT. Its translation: CASSTGLSGNTIYF. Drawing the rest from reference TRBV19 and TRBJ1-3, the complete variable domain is DGGITQSPKYLFRKEGQNVTLSCEQNLNHDAMYWYRQDPGQGLRLIYYSQIVNDFQKGDIAEGYSVSREKKESFPLTVTSAQKNPTAFYLCASSTGLSGNTIYFGEGSWLTVV.

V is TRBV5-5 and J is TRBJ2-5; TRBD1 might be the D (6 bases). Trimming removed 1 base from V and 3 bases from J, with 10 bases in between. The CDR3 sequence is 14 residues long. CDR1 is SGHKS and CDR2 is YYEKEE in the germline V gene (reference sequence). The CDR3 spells CASSLTGSEETQYF. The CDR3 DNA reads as TGTGCCAGCAGCTTGACAGGGAGTGAAGAGACCCAGTACTTC.

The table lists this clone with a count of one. CDR3 sequence reads: CAISEIERSQYQQYF. In DNA, the CDR3 is TGTGCCATCAGTGAAATTGAGCGATCCCAGTATCAGCAGTACTTC. The chain recombines TRBV10-3 with TRBJ2-7; D not resolved. The CDR3 loop spans 15 amino acids. Trimming took off 3 bases at V and 8 bases at J, with 20 bases between the two ends. Germline CDR1 ENHRY, CDR2 SYGVKD.

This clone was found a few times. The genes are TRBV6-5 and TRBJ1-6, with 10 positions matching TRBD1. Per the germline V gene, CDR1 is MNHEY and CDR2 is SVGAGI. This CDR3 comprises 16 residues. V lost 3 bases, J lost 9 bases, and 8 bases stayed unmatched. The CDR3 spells CASSYSGTGVGSPLHF. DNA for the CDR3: TGTGCCAGCAGTTATTCCGGGACAGGGGTGGGTTCACCCCTCCACTTT.

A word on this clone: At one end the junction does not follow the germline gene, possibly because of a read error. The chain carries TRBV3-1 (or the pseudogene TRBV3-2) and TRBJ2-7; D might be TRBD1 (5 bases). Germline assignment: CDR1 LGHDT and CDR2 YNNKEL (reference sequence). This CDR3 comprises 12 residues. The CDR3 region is CASSNYRGHSLF. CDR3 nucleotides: TGTGCCAGCAGCAATTACCGAGGACACAGCCTCTTC.

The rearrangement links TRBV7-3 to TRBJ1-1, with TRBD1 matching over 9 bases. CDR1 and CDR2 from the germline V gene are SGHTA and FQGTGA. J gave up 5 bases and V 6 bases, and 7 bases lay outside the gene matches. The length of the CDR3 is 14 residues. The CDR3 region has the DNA TGTGCCAGCAGGCGCGGACAGGGGAGGACTGAAGCTTTCTTT. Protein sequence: CASRRGQGRTEAFF.

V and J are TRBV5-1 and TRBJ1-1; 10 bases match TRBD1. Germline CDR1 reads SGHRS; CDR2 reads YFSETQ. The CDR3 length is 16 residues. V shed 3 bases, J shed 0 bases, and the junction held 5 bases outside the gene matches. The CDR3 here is CASSWRTGGMNTEAFF. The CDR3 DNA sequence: TGCGCCAGCAGCTGGAGGACAGGGGGTATGAACACTGAAGCTTTCTTT.

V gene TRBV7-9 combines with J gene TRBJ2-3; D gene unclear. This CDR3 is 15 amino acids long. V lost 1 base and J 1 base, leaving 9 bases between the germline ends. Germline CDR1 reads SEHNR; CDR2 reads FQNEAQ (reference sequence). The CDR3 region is CASSLEAAGTDTQYF. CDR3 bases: TGTGCCAGCAGCTTAGAGGCGGCTGGCACAGATACGCAGTATTTT.

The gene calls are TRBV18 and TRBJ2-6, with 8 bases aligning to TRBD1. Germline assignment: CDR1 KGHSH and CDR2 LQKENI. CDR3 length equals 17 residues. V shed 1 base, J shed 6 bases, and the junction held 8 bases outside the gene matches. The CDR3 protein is CASSPRGQERAANVLTF. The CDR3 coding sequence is TGTGCCAGCTCACCACGGGGACAGGAAAGGGCGGCCAACGTCCTGACTTTC. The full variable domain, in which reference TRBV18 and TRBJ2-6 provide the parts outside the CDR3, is NAGVMQNPRHLVRRRGQEARLRCSPMKGHSHVYWYRQLPEEGLKFMVYLQKENIIDESGMPKERFSAEFPKEGPSILRIQQVVRGDSAAYFCASSPRGQERAANVLTFGAGSRLTVL.

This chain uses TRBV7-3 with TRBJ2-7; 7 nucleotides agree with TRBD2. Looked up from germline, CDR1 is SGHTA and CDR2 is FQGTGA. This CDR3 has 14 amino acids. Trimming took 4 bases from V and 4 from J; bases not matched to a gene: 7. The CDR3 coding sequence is TGTGCCAGCAGCTCTACACTAGCGCCGTACGAGCAGTACTTC. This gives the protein CASSSTLAPYEQYF.

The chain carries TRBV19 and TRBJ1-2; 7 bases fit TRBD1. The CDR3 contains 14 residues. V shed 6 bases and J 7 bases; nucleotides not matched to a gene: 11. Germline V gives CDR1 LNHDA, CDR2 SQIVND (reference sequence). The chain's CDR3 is CASSENTGTVGYTF. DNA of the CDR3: TGTGCCAGTAGCGAAAATACCGGGACAGTTGGCTACACCTTC.

The CDR3 spells CASTGGDYEKLFF. DNA of the CDR3: TGTGCCAGTACAGGGGGCGACTATGAAAAACTGTTTTTT. The chain combines TRBV19 with TRBJ1-4; 8 nucleotides line up with TRBD1. The CDR3 runs to 13 residues. Germline loops: CDR1 LNHDA, CDR2 SQIVND (reference sequence). After removal of 7 bases from V and 6 bases from J, the junction contained 4 bases not matched to a gene.

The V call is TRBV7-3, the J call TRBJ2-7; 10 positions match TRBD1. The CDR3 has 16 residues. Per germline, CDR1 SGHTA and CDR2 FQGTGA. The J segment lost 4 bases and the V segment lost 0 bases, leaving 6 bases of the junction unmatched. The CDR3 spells CASSLTGGDRGYEQYF. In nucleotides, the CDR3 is TGTGCCAGCAGCTTAACAGGTGGGGACAGGGGTTACGAGCAGTACTTC.

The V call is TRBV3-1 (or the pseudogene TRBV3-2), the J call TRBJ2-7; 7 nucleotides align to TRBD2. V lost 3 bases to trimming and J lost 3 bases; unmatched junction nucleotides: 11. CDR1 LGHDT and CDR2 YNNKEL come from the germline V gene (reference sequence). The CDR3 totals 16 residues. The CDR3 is CASSHFGGGTHYEQYF. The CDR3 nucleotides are TGTGCCAGCAGCCATTTCGGCGGGGGTACTCACTACGAGCAGTACTTC.

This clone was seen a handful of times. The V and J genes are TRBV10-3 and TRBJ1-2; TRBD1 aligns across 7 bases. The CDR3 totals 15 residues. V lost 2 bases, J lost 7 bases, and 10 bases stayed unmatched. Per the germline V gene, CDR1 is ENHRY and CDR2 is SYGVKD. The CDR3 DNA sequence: TGTGCCATCAGTGAGGGACAGGAGAGGAAAGGTGGCTACACCTTC. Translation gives CAISEGQERKGGYTF.

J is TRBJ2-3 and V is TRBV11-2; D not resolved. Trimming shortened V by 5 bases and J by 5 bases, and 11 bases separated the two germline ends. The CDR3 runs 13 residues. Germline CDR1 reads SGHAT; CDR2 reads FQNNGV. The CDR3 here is CASSPRVEDTQYF. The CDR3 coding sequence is TGTGCCAGCAGCCCCCGGGTTGAAGATACGCAGTATTTT.

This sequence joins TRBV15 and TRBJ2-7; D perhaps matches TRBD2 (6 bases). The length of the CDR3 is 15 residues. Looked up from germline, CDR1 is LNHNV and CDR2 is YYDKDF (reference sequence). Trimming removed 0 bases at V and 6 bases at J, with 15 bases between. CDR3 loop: CATSRDYAGIGEQYF. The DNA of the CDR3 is TGTGCCACCAGCAGAGATTACGCGGGAATCGGCGAGCAGTACTTC.

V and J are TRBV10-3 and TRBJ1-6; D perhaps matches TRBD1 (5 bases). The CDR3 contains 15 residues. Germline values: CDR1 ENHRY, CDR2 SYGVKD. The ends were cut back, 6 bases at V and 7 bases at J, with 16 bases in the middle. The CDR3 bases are TGTGCCATCAGACTCTCGGGGGACTCGAATTCACCCCTCCACTTT. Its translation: CAIRLSGDSNSPLHF.

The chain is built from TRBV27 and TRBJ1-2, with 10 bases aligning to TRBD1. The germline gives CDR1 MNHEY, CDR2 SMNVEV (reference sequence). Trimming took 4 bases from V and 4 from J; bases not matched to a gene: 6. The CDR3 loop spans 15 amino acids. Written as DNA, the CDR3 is TGTGCCAGCAGTTCAACCGGGACAGGGGCCTATGGCTACACCTTC. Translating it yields CASSSTGTGAYGYTF.

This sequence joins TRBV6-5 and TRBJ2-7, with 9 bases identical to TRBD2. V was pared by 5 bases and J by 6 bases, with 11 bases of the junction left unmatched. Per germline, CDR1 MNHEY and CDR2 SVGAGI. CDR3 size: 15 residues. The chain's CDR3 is CASSLYSGRMGEQYF. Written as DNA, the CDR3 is TGTGCCAGCAGTCTCTATAGCGGGAGAATGGGCGAGCAGTACTTC.

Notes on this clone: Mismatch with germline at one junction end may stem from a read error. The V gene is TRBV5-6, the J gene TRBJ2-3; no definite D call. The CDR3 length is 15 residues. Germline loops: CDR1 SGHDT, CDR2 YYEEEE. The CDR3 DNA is TGTGCCAGCAGTTTGGGCTACTCAAACACAGATACGCAGTATTTT. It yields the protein CASSLGYSNTDTQYF.

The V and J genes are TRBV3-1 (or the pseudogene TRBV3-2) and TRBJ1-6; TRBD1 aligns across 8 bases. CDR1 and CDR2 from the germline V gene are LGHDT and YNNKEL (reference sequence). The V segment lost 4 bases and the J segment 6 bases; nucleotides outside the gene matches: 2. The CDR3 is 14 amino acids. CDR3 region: CASSLGTGNSPLHF. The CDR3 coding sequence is TGTGCCAGCAGCCTCGGGACAGGTAATTCACCCCTCCACTTT.

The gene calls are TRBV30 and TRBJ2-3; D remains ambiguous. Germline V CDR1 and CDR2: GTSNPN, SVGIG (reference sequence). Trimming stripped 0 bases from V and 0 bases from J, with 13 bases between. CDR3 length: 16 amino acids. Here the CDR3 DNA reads TGTGCCTGGAGTGTACGCGGCCTTATTAGCACAGATACGCAGTATTTT. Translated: CAWSVRGLISTDTQYF.

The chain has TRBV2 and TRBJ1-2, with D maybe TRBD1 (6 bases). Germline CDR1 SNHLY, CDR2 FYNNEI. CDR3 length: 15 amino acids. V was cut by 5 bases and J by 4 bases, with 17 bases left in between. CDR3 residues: CASSPQGLKGYGYTF. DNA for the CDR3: TGTGCCAGCAGTCCCCAGGGGCTCAAGGGCTATGGCTACACCTTC.